This T cell receptor (beta chain) originates from a study of identical twins. General study findings and limits: In zero-insertion analyses, partial confounding could arise from invariant MAIT and iNKT cells. Memory repertoires showed no such pattern, whereas abundant cord blood beta clonotypes carried fewer insertions.

Concerning this clonotype itself: What it recognizes is unknown.

Each CDR3 protein gets one entry after TCRdb re-called the 5' RACE reads with MiXCR. The sample lists around 960,000 distinct CDR3 sequences; 12% were seen once. All donors were healthy, and all were Caucasian. This CDR3 comprises 13 residues. V lost 2 bases and J lost 7, with 12 bases in between. The germline V gene encodes CDR1 DFQATT and CDR2 SNEGSKA (reference sequence). This same sample was also part of a study on yellow fever vaccine responses in identical twins.

Sequenced sample: PBMCs. The clonotype originates from a woman under 30 in good health. This chain uses TRBV20-1 with TRBJ1-5; no definite D call. CDR3 DNA: TGCAGTGCTAGACCACCGGGCCACCAGCCCCAGCATTTT. This encodes CSARPPGHQPQHF.